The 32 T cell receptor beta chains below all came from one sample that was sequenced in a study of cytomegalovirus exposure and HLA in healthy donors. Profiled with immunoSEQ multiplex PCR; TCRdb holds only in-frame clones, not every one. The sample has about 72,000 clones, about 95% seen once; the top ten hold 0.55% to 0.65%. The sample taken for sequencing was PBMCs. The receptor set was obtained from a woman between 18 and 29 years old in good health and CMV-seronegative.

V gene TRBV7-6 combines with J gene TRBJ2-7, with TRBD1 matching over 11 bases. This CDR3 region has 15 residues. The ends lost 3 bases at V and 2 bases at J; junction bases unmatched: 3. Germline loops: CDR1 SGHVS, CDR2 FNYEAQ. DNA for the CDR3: TGTGCCAGCAGCTTGGGGACAGGGGGGGCCTACGAGCAGTACTTC. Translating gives CASSLGTGGAYEQYF.

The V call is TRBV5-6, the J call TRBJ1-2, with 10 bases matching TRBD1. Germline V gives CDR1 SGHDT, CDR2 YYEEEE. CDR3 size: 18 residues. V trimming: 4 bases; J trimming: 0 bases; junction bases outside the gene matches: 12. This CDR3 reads CASSLPRDRGYPNYGYTF. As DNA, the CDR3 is TGTGCCAGCAGCCTGCCCCGGGACAGGGGCTACCCTAACTATGGCTACACCTTC.

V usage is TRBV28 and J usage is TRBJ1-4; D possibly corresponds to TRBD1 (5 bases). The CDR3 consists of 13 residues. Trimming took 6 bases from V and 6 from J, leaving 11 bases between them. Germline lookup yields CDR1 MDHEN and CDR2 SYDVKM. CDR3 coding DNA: TGTGCCAGCAGACGGGGGATTGATGAAAAACTGTTTTTT. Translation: CASRRGIDEKLFF.

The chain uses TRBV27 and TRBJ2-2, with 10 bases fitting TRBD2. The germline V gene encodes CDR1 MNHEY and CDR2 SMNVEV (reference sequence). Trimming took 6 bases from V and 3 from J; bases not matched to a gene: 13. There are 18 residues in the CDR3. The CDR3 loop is CASSLSPLAGVHTGELFF. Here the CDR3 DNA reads TGTGCCAGCAGCCTAAGCCCCCTAGCGGGGGTTCACACCGGGGAGCTGTTTTTT.

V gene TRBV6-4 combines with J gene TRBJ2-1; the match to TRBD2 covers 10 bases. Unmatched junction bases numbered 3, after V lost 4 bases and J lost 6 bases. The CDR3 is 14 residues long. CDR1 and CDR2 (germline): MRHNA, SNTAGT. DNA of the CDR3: TGTGCCAGCAGTGCCTTAGCGGGGGGCAATGAGCAGTTCTTC. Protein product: CASSALAGGNEQFF.

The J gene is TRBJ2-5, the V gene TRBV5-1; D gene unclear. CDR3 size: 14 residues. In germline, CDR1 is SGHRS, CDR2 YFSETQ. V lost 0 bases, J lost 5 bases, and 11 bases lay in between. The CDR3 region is CASSLEIAPETQYF. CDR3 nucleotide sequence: TGCGCCAGCAGCTTGGAGATAGCCCCCGAGACCCAGTACTTC.

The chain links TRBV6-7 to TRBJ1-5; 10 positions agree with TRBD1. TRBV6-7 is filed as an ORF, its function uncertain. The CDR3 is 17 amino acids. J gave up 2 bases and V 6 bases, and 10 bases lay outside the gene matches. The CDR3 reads CASSNHGQGEGNQPQHF. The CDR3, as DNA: TGTGCCAGCAGCAACCACGGACAGGGGGAGGGCAATCAGCCCCAGCATTTT.

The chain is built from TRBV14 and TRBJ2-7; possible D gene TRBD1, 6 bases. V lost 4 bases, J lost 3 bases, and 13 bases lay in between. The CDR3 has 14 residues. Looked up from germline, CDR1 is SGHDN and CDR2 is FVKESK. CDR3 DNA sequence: TGTGCCAGCAGCCCACAAAGAGGGGGCTACGAGCAGTACTTC. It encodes CASSPQRGGYEQYF. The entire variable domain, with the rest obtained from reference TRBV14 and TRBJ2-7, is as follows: EAGVTQFPSHSVIEKGQTVTLRCDPISGHDNLYWYRRVMGKEIKFLLHFVKESKQDESGMPNNRFLAERTGGTYSTLKVQPAELEDSGVYFCASSPQRGGYEQYFGPGTRLTVT.

The CDR3 is CSVAPTERGEETQYF. The CDR3, as DNA: TGCAGCGTAGCCCCCACGGAGCGGGGGGAAGAGACCCAGTACTTC. This sequence joins TRBV29-1 and TRBJ2-5, with TRBD2 matching 9 bases. This CDR3 contains 15 residues. CDR1 SQVTM and CDR2 ANQGSEA come from the germline V gene. Trimming took 6 bases from V and 3 from J; bases not matched to a gene: 11. Drawing the rest from reference TRBV29-1 and TRBJ2-5, the complete variable domain is SAVISQKPSRDICQRGTSLTIQCQVDSQVTMMFWYRQQPGQSLTLIATANQGSEATYESGFVIDKFPISRPNLTFSTLTVSNMSPEDSSIYLCSVAPTERGEETQYFGPGTRLLVL.

The CDR3 coding sequence is TGTGCCAGCAGTAGATCCTCGAGCTCCTATAATTCACCCCTCCACTTT. This encodes CASSRSSSSYNSPLHF. The rearrangement uses TRBV2 and TRBJ1-6; no clear D. The germline CDR1 and CDR2 sequences are SNHLY and FYNNEI. The CDR3 length is 16 residues. Trimming cost V 5 bases and J 0 bases, with 11 bases left between them.

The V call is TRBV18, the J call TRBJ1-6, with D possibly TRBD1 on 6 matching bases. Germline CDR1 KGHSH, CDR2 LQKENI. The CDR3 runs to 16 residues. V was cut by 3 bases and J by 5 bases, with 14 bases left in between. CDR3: CASSPSRGGNNSPLHF. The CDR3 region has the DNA TGTGCCAGCTCACCCTCAAGGGGGGGAAATAATTCACCCCTCCACTTT.

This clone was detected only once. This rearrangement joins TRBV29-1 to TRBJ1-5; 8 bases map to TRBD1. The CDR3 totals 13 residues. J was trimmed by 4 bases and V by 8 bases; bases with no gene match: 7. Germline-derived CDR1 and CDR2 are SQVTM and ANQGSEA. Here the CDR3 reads CSIWTGSNQPQHF. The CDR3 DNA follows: TGCAGCATATGGACAGGGTCAAATCAGCCCCAGCATTTT. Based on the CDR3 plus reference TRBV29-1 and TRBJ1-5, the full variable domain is SAVISQKPSRDICQRGTSLTIQCQVDSQVTMMFWYRQQPGQSLTLIATANQGSEATYESGFVIDKFPISRPNLTFSTLTVSNMSPEDSSIYLCSIWTGSNQPQHFGDGTRLSIL.

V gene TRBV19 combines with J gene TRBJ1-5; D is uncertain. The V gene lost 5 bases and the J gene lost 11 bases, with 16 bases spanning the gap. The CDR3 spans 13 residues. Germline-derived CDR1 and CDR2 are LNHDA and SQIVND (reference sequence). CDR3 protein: CASSSTRYETQHF. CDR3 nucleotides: TGTGCCAGTAGTTCGACTCGGTACGAAACCCAGCATTTT.

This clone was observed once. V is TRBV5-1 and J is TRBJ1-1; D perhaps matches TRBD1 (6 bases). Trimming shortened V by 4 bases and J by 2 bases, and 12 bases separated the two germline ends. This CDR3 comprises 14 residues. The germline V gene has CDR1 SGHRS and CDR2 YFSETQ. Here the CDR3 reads CASSQGGRNTEAFF. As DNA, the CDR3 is TGCGCCAGCAGCCAAGGGGGAAGAAACACTGAAGCTTTCTTT.

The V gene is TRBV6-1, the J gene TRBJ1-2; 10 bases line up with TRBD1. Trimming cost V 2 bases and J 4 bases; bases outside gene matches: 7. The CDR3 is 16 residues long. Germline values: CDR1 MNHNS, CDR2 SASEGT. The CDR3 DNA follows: TGTGCCAGCAGTGAATCGGGGGGACAGGGGACCTATGGCTACACCTTC. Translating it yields CASSESGGQGTYGYTF.

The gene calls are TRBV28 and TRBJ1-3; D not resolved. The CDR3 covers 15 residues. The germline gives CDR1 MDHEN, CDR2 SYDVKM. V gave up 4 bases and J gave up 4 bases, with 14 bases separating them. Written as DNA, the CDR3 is TGTGCCAGCAGTTCGGTGTTCCCGGGAGGAAACACCATATATTTT. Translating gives CASSSVFPGGNTIYF.

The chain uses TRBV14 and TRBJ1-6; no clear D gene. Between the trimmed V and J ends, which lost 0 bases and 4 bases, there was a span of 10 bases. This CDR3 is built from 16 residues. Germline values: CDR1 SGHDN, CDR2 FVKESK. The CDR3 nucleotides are TGTGCCAGCAGCCAAGATTCAGGTGCGTATAATTCACCCCTCCACTTT. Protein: CASSQDSGAYNSPLHF.

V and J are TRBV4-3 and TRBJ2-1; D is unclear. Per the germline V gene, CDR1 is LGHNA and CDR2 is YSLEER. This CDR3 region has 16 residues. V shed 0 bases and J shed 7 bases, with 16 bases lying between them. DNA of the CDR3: TGCGCCAGCAGCCAAGATTACGGCCACACTACAAATGAGCAGTTCTTC. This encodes CASSQDYGHTTNEQFF.

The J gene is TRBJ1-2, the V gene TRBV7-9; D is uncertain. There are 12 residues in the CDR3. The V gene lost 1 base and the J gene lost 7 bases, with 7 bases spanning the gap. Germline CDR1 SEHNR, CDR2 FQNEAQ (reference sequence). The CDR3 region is CASSLVSGGYTF. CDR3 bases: TGTGCCAGCAGCTTAGTTTCGGGTGGCTACACCTTC.

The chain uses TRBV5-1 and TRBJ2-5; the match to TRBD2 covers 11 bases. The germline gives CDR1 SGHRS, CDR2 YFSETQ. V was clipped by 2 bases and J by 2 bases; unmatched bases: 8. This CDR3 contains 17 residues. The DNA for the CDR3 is TGCGCCAGCAGCTTCCGGCTAGCGGGGGGACAGCAAGAGACCCAGTACTTC. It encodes CASSFRLAGGQQETQYF.

The CDR3 nucleotides are TGCGCCAGCAGCCCGCAGGGCTCTGGGGCCAACGTCCTGACTTTC. Residues: CASSPQGSGANVLTF. The V call is TRBV5-1, the J call TRBJ2-6; D might be TRBD1 (5 bases). The V end was cut by 4 bases, the J end by 0 bases, with 8 bases between. The CDR3 runs to 15 residues. Germline V gene data show CDR1 as SGHRS and CDR2 as YFSETQ.

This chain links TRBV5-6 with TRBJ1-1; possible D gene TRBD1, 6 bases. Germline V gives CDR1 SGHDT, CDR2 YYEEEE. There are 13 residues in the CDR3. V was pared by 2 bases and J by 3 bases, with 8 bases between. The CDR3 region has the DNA TGTGCCAGCAGCTTCCGACAGGACACTGAAGCTTTCTTT. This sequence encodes CASSFRQDTEAFF.

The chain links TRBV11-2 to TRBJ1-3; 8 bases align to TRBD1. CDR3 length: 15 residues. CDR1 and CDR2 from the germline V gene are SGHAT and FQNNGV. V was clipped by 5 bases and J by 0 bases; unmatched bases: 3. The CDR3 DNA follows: TGTGCCAGCAGCGTGACAGGGGCCTCTGGAAACACCATATATTTT. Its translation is CASSVTGASGNTIYF. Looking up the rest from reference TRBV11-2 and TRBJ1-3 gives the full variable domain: EAGVAQSPRYKIIEKRQSVAFWCNPISGHATLYWYQQILGQGPKLLIQFQNNGVVDDSQLPKDRFSAERLKGVDSTLKIQPAKLEDSAVYLCASSVTGASGNTIYFGEGSWLTVV.

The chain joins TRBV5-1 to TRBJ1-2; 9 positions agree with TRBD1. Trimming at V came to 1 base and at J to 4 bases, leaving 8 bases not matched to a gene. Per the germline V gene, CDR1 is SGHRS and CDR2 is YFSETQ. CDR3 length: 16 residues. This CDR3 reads CASSLNTGQGAYGYTF. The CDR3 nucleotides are TGCGCCAGCAGCTTGAATACGGGACAGGGAGCCTATGGCTACACCTTC.

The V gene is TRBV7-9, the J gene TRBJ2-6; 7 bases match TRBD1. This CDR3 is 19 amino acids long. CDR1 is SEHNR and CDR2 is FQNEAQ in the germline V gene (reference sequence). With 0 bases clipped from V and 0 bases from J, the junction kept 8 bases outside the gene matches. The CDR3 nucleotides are TGTGCCAGCAGCTTAGCGCTGGGACAGACAAGCTCTGGGGCCAACGTCCTGACTTTC. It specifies CASSLALGQTSSGANVLTF.

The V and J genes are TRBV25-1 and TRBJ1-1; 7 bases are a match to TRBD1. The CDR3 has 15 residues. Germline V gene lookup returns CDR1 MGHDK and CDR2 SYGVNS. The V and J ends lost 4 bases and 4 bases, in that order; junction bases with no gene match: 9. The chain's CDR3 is CASSANRGVVTEAFF. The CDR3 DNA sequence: TGTGCCAGCAGTGCAAACAGGGGAGTTGTCACTGAAGCTTTCTTT. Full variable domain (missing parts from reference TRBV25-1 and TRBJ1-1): EADIYQTPRYLVIGTGKKITLECSQTMGHDKMYWYQQDPGMELHLIHYSYGVNSTEKGDLSSESTVSRIRTEHFPLTLESARPSHTSQYLCASSANRGVVTEAFFGQGTRLTVV.

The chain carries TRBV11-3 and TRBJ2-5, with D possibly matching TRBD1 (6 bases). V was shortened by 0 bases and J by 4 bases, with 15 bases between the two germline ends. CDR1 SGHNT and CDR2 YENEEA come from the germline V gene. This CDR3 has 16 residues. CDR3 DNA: TGTGCCAGCAGCTTAGATTCCCCACTAGGGGGAGAGACCCAGTACTTC. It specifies CASSLDSPLGGETQYF. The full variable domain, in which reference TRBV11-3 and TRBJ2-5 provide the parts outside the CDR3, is EAGVVQSPRYKIIEKKQPVAFWCNPISGHNTLYWYLQNLGQGPELLIRYENEEAVDDSQLPKDRFSAERLKGVDSTLKIQPAELGDSAVYLCASSLDSPLGGETQYFGPGTRLLVL.

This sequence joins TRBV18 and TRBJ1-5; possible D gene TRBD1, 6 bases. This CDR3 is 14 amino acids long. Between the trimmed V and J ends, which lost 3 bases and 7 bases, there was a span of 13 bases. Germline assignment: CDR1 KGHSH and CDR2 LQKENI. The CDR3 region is CASSPEQGRQPQHF. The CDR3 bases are TGTGCCAGCTCACCTGAACAGGGCCGGCAGCCCCAGCATTTT.

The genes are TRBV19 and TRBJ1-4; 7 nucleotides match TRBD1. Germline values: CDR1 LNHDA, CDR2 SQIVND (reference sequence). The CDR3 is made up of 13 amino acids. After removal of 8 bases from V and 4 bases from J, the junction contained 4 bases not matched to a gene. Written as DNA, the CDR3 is TGTGCCAGTGCCGGGACAGATAATGAAAAACTGTTTTTT. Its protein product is CASAGTDNEKLFF.

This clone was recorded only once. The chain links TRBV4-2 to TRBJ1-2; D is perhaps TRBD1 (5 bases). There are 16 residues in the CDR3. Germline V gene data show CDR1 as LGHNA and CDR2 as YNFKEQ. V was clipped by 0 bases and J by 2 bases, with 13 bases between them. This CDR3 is CASSQDRGKQNYGYTF. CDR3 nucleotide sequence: TGTGCCAGCAGCCAAGATAGGGGAAAACAGAACTATGGCTACACCTTC.

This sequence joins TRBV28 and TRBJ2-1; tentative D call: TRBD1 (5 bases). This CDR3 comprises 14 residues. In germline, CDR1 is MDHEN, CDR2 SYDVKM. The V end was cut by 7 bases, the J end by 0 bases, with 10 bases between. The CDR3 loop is CASTGQNSYNEQFF. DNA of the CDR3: TGTGCCAGCACAGGGCAGAACTCCTACAATGAGCAGTTCTTC.

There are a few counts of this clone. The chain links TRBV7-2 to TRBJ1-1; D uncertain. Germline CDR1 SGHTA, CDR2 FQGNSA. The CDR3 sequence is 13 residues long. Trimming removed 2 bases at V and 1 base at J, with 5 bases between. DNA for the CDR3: TGTGCCAGCAGCTTACAGGCGAACACTGAAGCTTTCTTT. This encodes CASSLQANTEAFF.